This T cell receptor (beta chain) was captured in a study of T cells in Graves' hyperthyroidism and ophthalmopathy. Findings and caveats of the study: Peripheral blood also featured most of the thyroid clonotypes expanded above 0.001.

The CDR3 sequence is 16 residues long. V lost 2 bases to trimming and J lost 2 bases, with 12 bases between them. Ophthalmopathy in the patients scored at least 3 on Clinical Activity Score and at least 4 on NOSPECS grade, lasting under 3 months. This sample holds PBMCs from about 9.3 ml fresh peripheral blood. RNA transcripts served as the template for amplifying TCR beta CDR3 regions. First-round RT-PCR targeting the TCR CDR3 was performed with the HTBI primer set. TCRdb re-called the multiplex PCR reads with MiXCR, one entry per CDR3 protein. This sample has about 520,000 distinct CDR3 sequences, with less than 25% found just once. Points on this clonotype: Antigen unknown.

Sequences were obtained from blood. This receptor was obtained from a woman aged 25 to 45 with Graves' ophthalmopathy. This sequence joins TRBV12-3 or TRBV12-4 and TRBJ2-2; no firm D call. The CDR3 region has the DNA TGTGCCAGCAGTTTAAAACTCCGACAAAACACCGGGGAGCTGTTTTTT. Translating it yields CASSLKLRQNTGELFF.